The 13 T cell receptor beta chains in this list originate from one sample, sequenced in a study of blood T cell repertoires in COVID-19. TCRdb's copy holds only in-frame clones and misses some; the assay was immunoSEQ multiplex PCR. The sample lists roughly 350,000 clones, around 84% occurring once. Sequences were obtained from peripheral blood. The receptors shown here come from a woman younger than 30 with acute or convalescent COVID-19.

The chain is built from TRBV29-1 and TRBJ2-5, with D perhaps matching TRBD2 (5 bases). Germline loops: CDR1 SQVTM, CDR2 ANQGSEA. This CDR3 is built from 12 residues. Trimming cost V 3 bases and J 9 bases, with 14 bases left between them. The CDR3, as DNA: TGCAGCGTTGATGCAGGACTGAAGGCCCAGTACTTC. Translation: CSVDAGLKAQYF.

The chain has TRBV12-5 and TRBJ2-7; 8 bases align to TRBD2. The CDR3 spans 14 residues. V lost 0 bases and J lost 5; bases outside the gene matches: 3. Germline lookup yields CDR1 LGHNT and CDR2 FRNRAP. CDR3 sequence reads: CASGLVSGGDEQYF. The CDR3 bases are TGTGCTAGTGGTTTGGTATCCGGGGGGGACGAGCAGTACTTC.

This clone has a count of ten or more. V and J are TRBV18 and TRBJ1-1; no firm D call. Germline V gene lookup returns CDR1 KGHSH and CDR2 LQKENI. This CDR3 comprises 14 residues. V was clipped by 1 base and J by 7 bases, with 13 bases between them. CDR3 protein: CASSPRRVLGEAFF. The CDR3 DNA sequence: TGTGCCAGCTCACCACGGAGGGTCCTCGGTGAAGCTTTCTTT.

The chain employs TRBV28 and TRBJ1-2, with 7 bases fitting TRBD1. The trim removed 6 bases at V and 7 bases at J, leaving 8 bases unmatched. This CDR3 region has 13 residues. Germline assignment: CDR1 MDHEN and CDR2 SYDVKM. The CDR3 here is CASRTPRDSGYTF. The CDR3 DNA reads as TGTGCCAGCAGAACACCCCGGGACAGTGGCTACACCTTC.

This chain uses TRBV7-9 with TRBJ2-1, with D maybe TRBD1 (5 bases). Between the trimmed V and J ends, which lost 7 bases and 8 bases, there was a span of 18 bases. The CDR3 contains 14 residues. Germline V gives CDR1 SEHNR, CDR2 FQNEAQ (reference sequence). The CDR3 spells CASNLEGVTYEQFF. CDR3 coding DNA: TGTGCCAGCAACCTGGAAGGGGTAACATATGAGCAGTTCTTC. The full variable domain, rest sourced from reference TRBV7-9 and TRBJ2-1, is DTGVSQNPRHKITKRGQNVTFRCDPISEHNRLYWYRQTLGQGPEFLTYFQNEAQLEKSRLLSDRFSAERPKGSFSTLEIQRTEQGDSAMYLCASNLEGVTYEQFFGPGTRLTVL.

The chain has TRBV5-1 and TRBJ2-7, with TRBD1 matching 8 bases. The CDR3 consists of 16 residues. Losses at the gene ends were 0 bases for V and 3 bases for J; bases not matched to a gene: 8. Germline assignment: CDR1 SGHRS and CDR2 YFSETQ. The CDR3 is CASSLAGQGWFYEQYF. CDR3 DNA sequence: TGCGCCAGCAGCTTGGCCGGACAGGGCTGGTTCTACGAGCAGTACTTC. The full variable domain, with the rest looked up from reference TRBV5-1 and TRBJ2-7, is KAGVTQTPRYLIKTRGQQVTLSCSPISGHRSVSWYQQTPGQGLQFLFEYFSETQRNKGNFPGRFSGRQFSNSRSEMNVSTLELGDSALYLCASSLAGQGWFYEQYFGPGTRLTVT.

The chain recombines TRBV24-1 with TRBJ1-2; 7 bases match TRBD1. The CDR3 has 13 residues. Losses at the gene ends were 4 bases for V and 4 bases for J; bases not matched to a gene: 2. The germline V gene has CDR1 KGHDR and CDR2 SFDVKD. CDR3: CATSEGQSYGYTF. As DNA, the CDR3 is TGTGCCACCAGTGAGGGACAGAGCTATGGCTACACCTTC.

This clone was found once. The rearrangement uses TRBV14 and TRBJ1-3; D unresolved. The CDR3 loop spans 14 amino acids. Germline CDR1 is SGHDN and CDR2 is FVKESK. V lost 5 bases and J 0 bases, leaving 8 bases between the germline ends. CDR3 loop: CASSKLISGNTIYF. The CDR3 bases are TGTGCCAGCAGCAAATTAATCTCTGGAAACACCATATATTTT.

The V call is TRBV5-1, the J call TRBJ2-5, with D possibly being TRBD2 (5 bases). Germline V gene data show CDR1 as SGHRS and CDR2 as YFSETQ. The CDR3 has 14 amino acids. The V end was cut by 0 bases, the J end by 2 bases, with 8 bases between. CDR3 sequence: CASSLDPGQETQYF. Written as DNA, the CDR3 is TGCGCCAGCAGCTTGGACCCGGGGCAAGAGACCCAGTACTTC.

V usage is TRBV5-1 and J usage is TRBJ2-3; D possibly corresponds to TRBD2 (6 bases). V was pared by 0 bases and J by 3 bases, with 11 bases between. The CDR3 has 15 amino acids. Germline values: CDR1 SGHRS, CDR2 YFSETQ. The CDR3 region has the DNA TGCGCCAGCAGCTTGGCTCGGGGGTCAACAGATACGCAGTATTTT. The encoded protein is CASSLARGSTDTQYF.

The chain joins TRBV7-3 to TRBJ2-5; D gene uncertain. This CDR3 spans 14 amino acids. Germline V gives CDR1 SGHTA, CDR2 FQGTGA. V lost 2 bases and J 5 bases, leaving 12 bases between the germline ends. In nucleotides, the CDR3 is TGTGCCAGCAGCTTATCTTCCGGGTCGGAGACCCAGTACTTC. Protein sequence: CASSLSSGSETQYF.

V gene TRBV4-1 combines with J gene TRBJ2-7; a weak D match, TRBD1 (5 bases). V was pared by 1 base and J by 2 bases, with 12 bases between. From germline, CDR1 is MGHRA and CDR2 YSYEKL. This CDR3 has 15 residues. The CDR3 DNA is TGCGCCAGCAGCCAAGTTCCAGGACAACCCTACGAGCAGTACTTC. Translated: CASSQVPGQPYEQYF.

This chain links TRBV20-1 with TRBJ1-2; D is unresolved. V was pared by 0 bases and J by 12 bases, with 11 bases between. The CDR3 loop spans 11 amino acids. Germline lookup yields CDR1 DFQATT and CDR2 SNEGSKA (reference sequence). The CDR3 loop reads CSAREAGVDTF. The CDR3 DNA sequence: TGCAGTGCTAGAGAAGCGGGAGTAGACACCTTC.